Listed below are T cell receptor beta chains from one sample, sequenced in a study of OX40 agonist ivuxolimab in advanced cancers. Sequencing used immunoSEQ multiplex PCR; TCRdb keeps in-frame clones, though not all of them. Of around 70,000 clones in the sample, roughly 86% are singletons; the top ten hold 6.9%. Source: CD4+ or CD8+ T cells sorted from blood, taken in a trial of the OX40 agonist ivuxolimab. Receptors originate from an adult with an advanced solid tumor such as melanoma, head and neck, liver or kidney cancer. The CDR3 runs from the conserved cysteine through the conserved F or W. D genes are given only for firm matches. A clone size is listed for some rows: how often the clone was seen (once, few, many), or a class if it is expanded.

clone_size,v_call,j_call,d_call,cdr3_nt,cdr3_aa
-,TRBV30,TRBJ2-2,-,TGTGCCTGGAGTGTCTCGAGGGGGAGCACCGGGGAGCTGTTTTTT,CAWSVSRGSTGELFF
-,TRBV6-1,TRBJ1-2,TRBD1,TGTGCCAGCAGAAGGGACAGCAACGCTATGGGCTACACCTTC,CASRRDSNAMGYTF
-,TRBV4-3,TRBJ2-7,-,TGCGCCAGCAGCCAAGCTGGGGCCTACGAGCAGTACTTC,CASSQAGAYEQYF
-,TRBV9,TRBJ2-7,TRBD1,TGTGCCAGCAGCGCCCGGGACAGGGTCCACGAGCAGTACTTC,CASSARDRVHEQYF
-,TRBV5-6,TRBJ1-2,-,TGTGCCAGCAGCGATCAGGGTGAGCTCTATGGCTACACCTTC,CASSDQGELYGYTF
-,TRBV11-2,TRBJ1-3,-,TGTGCCAGCAGGGACAGTCTTAGCTCTGGAAACACCATATATTTT,CASRDSLSSGNTIYF
once,TRBV13,TRBJ2-7,TRBD1,TGTGCCAGCAGCGAACAGGGGGGCGAGCAGTACTTC,CASSEQGGEQYF
-,TRBV7-3,TRBJ2-3,-,TGTGCCAGCAGTATGGGGGTTATCGGCACAGATACGCAGTATTTT,CASSMGVIGTDTQYF
-,TRBV10-1,TRBJ2-7,-,TGCGCCAGCAGTGGTGACCCGATCTACGAGCAGTACTTC,CASSGDPIYEQYF
-,TRBV2,TRBJ2-1,TRBD2,TGTGCCAGCAGTGTTGCGGGAGTCTCCAATGAGCAGTTCTTC,CASSVAGVSNEQFF
-,TRBV7-9,TRBJ2-1,-,TGTGCCAGCAGCTTATCGATTGAGCAGTTCTTC,CASSLSIEQFF
once,TRBV11-3,TRBJ2-1,-,TGTGCCAGCAGCTTAGTTACCATGGTCCCGAGCTCCTACAATGAGCAGTTCTTC,CASSLVTMVPSSYNEQFF
-,TRBV30,TRBJ2-5,-,TGTGCCTGGAAACTACTAGGGACCCAGTACTTC,CAWKLLGTQYF
-,TRBV30,TRBJ1-2,-,TGTGCTCGACAGGAGGCCTATGGCTACACCTTC,CARQEAYGYTF
-,TRBV6-5,TRBJ2-3,TRBD1,TGTGCCAGCAGTTACCGGGACAGGGGAGCAGATACGCAGTATTTT,CASSYRDRGADTQYF
-,TRBV10-3,TRBJ2-7,TRBD1,TGTGCCATTCGGTCGACAGGGGACTCCTACGAGCAGTACTTC,CAIRSTGDSYEQYF
-,TRBV27,TRBJ1-1,-,TGTGCCAGCAGTTTGTGGGGAACTGAAGCTTTCTTT,CASSLWGTEAFF
few,TRBV2,TRBJ2-2,-,TGTGCCAGCACCGTCCAGGGGACCGGGGAGCTGTTTTTT,CASTVQGTGELFF
-,TRBV11-3,TRBJ2-1,-,TGTGCCAGCAGCTGGACGGAGGGGGATGAGCAGTTCTTC,CASSWTEGDEQFF
-,TRBV2,TRBJ2-2,TRBD1,TGTGCCAGCAGCACAGGGGTAACCGGGGAGCTGTTTTTT,CASSTGVTGELFF
-,TRBV11-3,TRBJ1-1,-,TGTGCCAGCAGCTCTAGAAGGGGGAACACTGAAGCTTTCTTT,CASSSRRGNTEAFF
-,TRBV5-1,TRBJ1-1,-,TGCGCCAGCAGCTCGGACGGAATGAACACTGAAGCTTTCTTT,CASSSDGMNTEAFF
-,TRBV6-5,TRBJ2-1,-,TGTGCCTCCAGGCGGGACGGATACAATGAGCAGTTCTTC,CASRRDGYNEQFF
-,TRBV30,TRBJ1-5,-,TGTGCCTGGAGTGTTTCCAGGGCTGGGGGGGGGCAGCCCCAGCATTTT,CAWSVSRAGGGQPQHF
-,TRBV30,TRBJ2-7,-,TGTGCCTGGGGAGCCTACGAGCAGTACTTC,CAWGAYEQYF
-,TRBV5-1,TRBJ2-1,-,TGCGCCAGCAGCTTGGGGAACATGGGGCTATATGAGCAGTTCTTC,CASSLGNMGLYEQFF
-,TRBV18,TRBJ2-1,TRBD1,TGTGCCAGCTCCATCCGGGACAGGGCATACAATGAGCAGTTCTTC,CASSIRDRAYNEQFF
-,TRBV11-2,TRBJ1-5,TRBD1,TGTGCCAGCAGTAGAGGGGGCGCGGGGCAGCCCCAGCATTTT,CASSRGGAGQPQHF
-,TRBV6-1,TRBJ1-4,-,TGTGCCAGCAGACCCGGACCGAGGTCTACGGAAAAACTGTTTTTT,CASRPGPRSTEKLFF
-,TRBV20-1,TRBJ2-1,-,TGCAGTGCTAGAGGGCCGATGGAGCAGTTCTTC,CSARGPMEQFF
-,TRBV5-4,TRBJ1-2,-,TGTGCCAGCAGCTCGGAGAGGCCGGGTGTGGGCTACACCTTC,CASSSERPGVGYTF
-,TRBV2,TRBJ1-1,-,TGTGCCAGCACCCGAGTGGGCAACCCCACTGAAGCTTTCTTT,CASTRVGNPTEAFF
-,TRBV25-1,TRBJ1-2,-,TGTGCCAGCAGTGCCGACGGATATGGCTACACCTTC,CASSADGYGYTF
-,TRBV18,TRBJ2-7,-,TGTGCCAGCTCACCGGAAGGGAACGAGCAGTACTTC,CASSPEGNEQYF
few,TRBV6-6,TRBJ2-7,TRBD1,TGTGCCACCGGGACAGGGATCTCCTACGAGCAGTACTTC,CATGTGISYEQYF
-,TRBV18,TRBJ2-5,TRBD1,TGTGCCAGCTCACCACGGGGACAGGTCCAAGAGACCCAGTACTTC,CASSPRGQVQETQYF
-,TRBV2,TRBJ1-3,TRBD1,TGTGCCAGCAGGCCCGACAGGGTTTCGGGAAACACCATATATTTT,CASRPDRVSGNTIYF
-,TRBV25-1,TRBJ2-7,TRBD1,TGTGCCACCTCCGGGACAGGGGTCTACGAGCAGTACTTC,CATSGTGVYEQYF
-,TRBV5-4,TRBJ2-1,TRBD2,TGTGCCAGCAGCCGCGGGACTAGCGGGAGGTTTGGTGAGCAGTTCTTC,CASSRGTSGRFGEQFF
-,TRBV12-5,TRBJ1-1,TRBD1,TGTGCTAGTGGTTTGGTGACAGGGGAAGCTTTCTTT,CASGLVTGEAFF
-,TRBV7-7,TRBJ2-5,-,TGTGCTAGCAGCCGCTCCGGGCCGCAAGAGACCCAGTACTTC,CASSRSGPQETQYF
-,TRBV18,TRBJ1-5,TRBD1,TGTGCCAGCTCACAGCAACACAGGGGGGAGGATCAGCCCCAGCATTTT,CASSQQHRGEDQPQHF
-,TRBV27,TRBJ1-1,-,TGTGCCAGCAGTATTGGGATGGGGACTGAAGCTTTCTTT,CASSIGMGTEAFF
-,TRBV10-2,TRBJ2-3,TRBD2,TGCGCCAGCAGTGAGGGGATAGCGGGAGGTTCCGATACGCAGTATTTT,CASSEGIAGGSDTQYF
-,TRBV28,TRBJ1-2,-,TGTGCCAGCAGTTTAGGCTCAGCAGGGTCTAACTATGGCTACACCTTC,CASSLGSAGSNYGYTF
-,TRBV6-5,TRBJ1-1,-,TGTGCCAGCAGATCTAGGGGGGTACGTAGTGAAGCTTTCTTT,CASRSRGVRSEAFF
-,TRBV6-6,TRBJ2-5,-,TGTGCCAGCAGTTACATGGGGGTTCGGGAGACCCAGTACTTC,CASSYMGVRETQYF
-,TRBV30,TRBJ1-5,-,TGTGCCTGGGGGTTGGGTCAGCCCCAGCATTTT,CAWGLGQPQHF
-,TRBV7-9,TRBJ1-2,TRBD1,TGTGCCAGCAGCCTAGAAACCGGGACAGGGACCTATGGCTACACCTTC,CASSLETGTGTYGYTF
-,TRBV6-5,TRBJ1-6,-,TGTGCCAGCAGTTACTCGCAGCGTACAAATTCACCCCTCCACTTT,CASSYSQRTNSPLHF
-,TRBV7-3,TRBJ2-2,TRBD2,TGTGCCAGCAGCCCCGGGACTAGCGGGAGTGGCGGGGAGCTGTTTTTT,CASSPGTSGSGGELFF
-,TRBV19,TRBJ2-3,TRBD1,TGTGCCAGTAGCCCCGGGACAGCCTCAGATACGCAGTATTTT,CASSPGTASDTQYF
-,TRBV11-2,TRBJ1-2,-,TGTGCCAGCAGCCCCCTTGGGGAGGGGCGAAGCGGCTACACCTTC,CASSPLGEGRSGYTF
-,TRBV6-5,TRBJ1-3,-,TGTGCCAGCAGTCAAACCCCGGGCGCCGGAAACACCATATATTTT,CASSQTPGAGNTIYF